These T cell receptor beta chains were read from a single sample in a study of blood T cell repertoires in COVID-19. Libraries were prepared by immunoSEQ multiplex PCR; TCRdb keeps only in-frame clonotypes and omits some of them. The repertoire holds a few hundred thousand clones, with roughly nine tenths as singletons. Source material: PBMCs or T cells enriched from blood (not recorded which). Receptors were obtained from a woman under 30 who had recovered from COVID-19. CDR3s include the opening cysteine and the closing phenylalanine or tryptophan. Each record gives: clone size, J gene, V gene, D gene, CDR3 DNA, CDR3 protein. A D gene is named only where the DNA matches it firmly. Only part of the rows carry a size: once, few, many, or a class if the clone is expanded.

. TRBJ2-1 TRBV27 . TGTGCCAGCAGTTTCCTACAGGGACCCTCCTACAATGAGCAGTTCTTC CASSFLQGPSYNEQFF
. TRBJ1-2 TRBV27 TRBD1 TGTGCCAGCAGTCCCCGGGACAGCTATGGCTACACCTTC CASSPRDSYGYTF
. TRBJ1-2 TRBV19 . TGTGCCAGTAGATTGCGAATGGGAGGCAACTATGGCTACACCTTC CASRLRMGGNYGYTF
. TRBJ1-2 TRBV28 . TGTGCCATCCCCGGGGATGGGAACCGGGACATGTGGCAGGGCTACACCTTC CAIPGDGNRDMWQGYTF
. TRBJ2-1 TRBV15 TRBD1 TGTGCCACCAGCAGAGACTCAGGGGGCAGTGAGCAGTTCTTC CATSRDSGGSEQFF
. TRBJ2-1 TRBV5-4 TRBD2 TGTGCCAGCAGCTTGGCGTCTAGCGGGGGTAACAATGAGCAGTTCTTC CASSLASSGGNNEQFF
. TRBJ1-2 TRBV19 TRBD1 TGTGCCAGTAACCTCGGACAGGGCCTAAAATTGGGGTATGGCTACACCTTC CASNLGQGLKLGYGYTF
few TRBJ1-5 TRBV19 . TGTGCCAGTAGTACCACGGAGAATCAGCCCCAGCATTTT CASSTTENQPQHF
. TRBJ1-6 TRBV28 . TGTGCCAGCAGTTTAACGCTGCGTTCACCCCTCCACTTT CASSLTLRSPLHF
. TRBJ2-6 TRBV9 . TGTGCCAGCACCGGGGATCCATTTCCTTCTGGGGCCAACGTCCTGACTTTC CASTGDPFPSGANVLTF
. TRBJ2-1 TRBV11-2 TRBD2 TGTGCCAGCAGCTTCGGCGGGGCGGGAGATTACAATGAGCAGTTCTTC CASSFGGAGDYNEQFF
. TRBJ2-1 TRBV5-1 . TGCGCCAGCAGCCACGGTGATGAGCAGTTCTTC CASSHGDEQFF
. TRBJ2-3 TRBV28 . TGTGCCAGCAGACGTAGTGGTACGGATACGCAGTATTTT CASRRSGTDTQYF
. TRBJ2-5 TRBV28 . TGTGCCAGCAGTCCTCTGTCCACTGGTAAAAAAGAGACCCAGTACTTC CASSPLSTGKKETQYF
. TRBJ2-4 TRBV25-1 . TGTGCCAGCAGTGAATCTGGGACTTCCATTCAGTACTTC CASSESGTSIQYF
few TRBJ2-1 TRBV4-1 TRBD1 TGCGCCAGCAGCCAAGCGCAGGGGGCTACCTACAATGAGCAGTTCTTC CASSQAQGATYNEQFF
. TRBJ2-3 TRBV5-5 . TGTGCCAGCAGCTTGGTAGTCACAGATACGCAGTATTTT CASSLVVTDTQYF
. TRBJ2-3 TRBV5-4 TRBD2 TGTGCCAGCAGCTTGGTCAGCGGGGGTCTAGATACGCAGTATTTT CASSLVSGGLDTQYF
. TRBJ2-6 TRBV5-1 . TGCGCCAGCAGCTTGGCCATCTCTGGGGCCAACGTCCTGACTTTC CASSLAISGANVLTF
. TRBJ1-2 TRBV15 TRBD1 TGTGCCACCAGCAGAGATCGGACAGGGTTTGGCTACACCTTC CATSRDRTGFGYTF
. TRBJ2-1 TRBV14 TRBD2 TGTGCCAGCAGCCAAGCTGGACTAGCGGGGTTCAATGAGCAGTTCTTC CASSQAGLAGFNEQFF
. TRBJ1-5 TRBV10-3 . TGTGCCATCAGTGAGTCGGGAGGGCAGGGAGGCAATCAGCCCCAGCATTTT CAISESGGQGGNQPQHF
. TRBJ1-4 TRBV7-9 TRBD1 TGTGCCAGCAGCTTAAGAGCTGGGGACAGAGATACTAATGAAAAACTGTTTTTT CASSLRAGDRDTNEKLFF
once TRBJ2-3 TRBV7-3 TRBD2 TGTGCCAGCAGCTTAATCCCCGGGAGCGGGGCAGATACGCAGTATTTT CASSLIPGSGADTQYF
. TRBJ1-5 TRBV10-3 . TGTGCCATCAGTGACATGGGCGATCAGCCCCAGCATTTT CAISDMGDQPQHF
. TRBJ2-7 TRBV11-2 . TGTGCCAGCAGCTTAGATCCTATTAGAGAGCAGTACTTC CASSLDPIREQYF
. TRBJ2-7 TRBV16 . TGTGCCAGCAGCCCGAACTCCGGGACGCCGGGGGACGAGCAGTACTTC CASSPNSGTPGDEQYF
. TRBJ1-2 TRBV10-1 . TGCGCCAGCAGTGAGGCCCTATCCTATGGCTACACCTTC CASSEALSYGYTF
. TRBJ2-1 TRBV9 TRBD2 TGTGCCAGCAGCGTAGGGTCAAGCGGGGGTACCAATGAGCAGTTCTTC CASSVGSSGGTNEQFF
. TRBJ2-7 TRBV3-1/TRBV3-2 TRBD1 TGTGCCAGCAGCCCAGGACAGGGGCTCTCCTACGAGCAGTACTTC CASSPGQGLSYEQYF
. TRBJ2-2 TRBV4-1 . TGCGCCAGCAGCCAAGAGGACAGGAACACCGGGGAGCTGTTTTTT CASSQEDRNTGELFF
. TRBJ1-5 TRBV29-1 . TGCAGCGTTGGGGCAGGGGATCAGCCCCAGCATTTT CSVGAGDQPQHF
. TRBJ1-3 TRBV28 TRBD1 TGTGCCAGCAGTAGGGGACAGCTCTGGGGAAACACCATATATTTT CASSRGQLWGNTIYF
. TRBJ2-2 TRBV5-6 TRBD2 TGTGCCAGCAGCCAGGGACTAGCGGGGAACACCGGGGAGCTGTTTTTT CASSQGLAGNTGELFF
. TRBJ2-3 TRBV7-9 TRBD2 TGTGCCAGCAGCCGGAGCGGGGGAGGCACAGATACGCAGTATTTT CASSRSGGGTDTQYF
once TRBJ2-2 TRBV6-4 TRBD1 TGTGCCAGCAGCGGGACAGAGAACACCGGGGAGCTGTTTTTT CASSGTENTGELFF
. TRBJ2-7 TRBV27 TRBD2 TGTGCCAGCAGTCTAGCGGGGGCCACCTACGAGCAGTACTTC CASSLAGATYEQYF
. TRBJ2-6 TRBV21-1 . TGTGCCAGCAGGGGCTCCAGGGGATCTGGGGCCAACGTCCTGACTTTC CASRGSRGSGANVLTF
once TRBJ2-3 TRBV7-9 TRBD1 TGTGCCAGCAGCTTAAGACAGGGGGCCACAGATACGCAGTATTTT CASSLRQGATDTQYF
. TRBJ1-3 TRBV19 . TGTGCCAGTAGGCTTACAGGGATCGGAAACACCATATATTTT CASRLTGIGNTIYF
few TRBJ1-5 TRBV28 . TGTGCCAGCAGTTTTGAAGGGGTCTATAGCAATCAGCCCCAGCATTTT CASSFEGVYSNQPQHF
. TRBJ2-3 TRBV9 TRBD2 TGTGCCAGCAGCGTAGGGAGTAGCGGGGGGACAAATACGCAGTATTTT CASSVGSSGGTNTQYF
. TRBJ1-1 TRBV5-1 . TGCGCCAGCAGCTTGGCGTCTCGGTCGAACACTGAAGCTTTCTTT CASSLASRSNTEAFF
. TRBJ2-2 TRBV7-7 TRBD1 TGTGCTAGCAGCTTTCGAACACAGGGGGAAAACGGGGAGCTGTTTTTT CASSFRTQGENGELFF